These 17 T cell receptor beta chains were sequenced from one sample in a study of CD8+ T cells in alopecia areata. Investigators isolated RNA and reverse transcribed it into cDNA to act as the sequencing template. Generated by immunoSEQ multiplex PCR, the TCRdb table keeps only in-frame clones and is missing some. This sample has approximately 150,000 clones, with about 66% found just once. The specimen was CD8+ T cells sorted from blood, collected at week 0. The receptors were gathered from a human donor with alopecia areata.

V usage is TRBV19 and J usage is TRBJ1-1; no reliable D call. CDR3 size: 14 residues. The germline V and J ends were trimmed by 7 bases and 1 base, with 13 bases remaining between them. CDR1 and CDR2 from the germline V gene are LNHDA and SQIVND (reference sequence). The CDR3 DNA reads TGTGCCAGTATGCCACCTGCTGGGAACACTGAAGCTTTCTTT. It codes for CASMPPAGNTEAFF.

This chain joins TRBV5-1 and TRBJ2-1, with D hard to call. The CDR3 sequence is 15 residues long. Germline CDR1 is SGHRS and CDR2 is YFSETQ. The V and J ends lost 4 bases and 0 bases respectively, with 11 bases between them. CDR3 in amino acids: CASSPRRSSYNEQFF. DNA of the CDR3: TGCGCCAGCAGCCCGCGGAGAAGCTCCTACAATGAGCAGTTCTTC.

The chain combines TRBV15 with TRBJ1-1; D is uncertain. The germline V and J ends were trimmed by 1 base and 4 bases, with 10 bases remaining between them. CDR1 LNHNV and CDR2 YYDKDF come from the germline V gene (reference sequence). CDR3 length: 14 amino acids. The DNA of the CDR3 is TGTGCCACCAGCAGAGCTGGGAGGAGCACTGAAGCTTTCTTT. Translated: CATSRAGRSTEAFF.

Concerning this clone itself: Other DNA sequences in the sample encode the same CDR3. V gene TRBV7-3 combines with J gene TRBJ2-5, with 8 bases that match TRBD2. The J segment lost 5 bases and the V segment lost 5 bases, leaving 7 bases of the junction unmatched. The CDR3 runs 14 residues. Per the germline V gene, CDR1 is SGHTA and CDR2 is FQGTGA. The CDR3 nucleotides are TGTGCCAGCAGCCTCACGGGGGGGCAGGAGACCCAGTACTTC. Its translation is CASSLTGGQETQYF.

The CDR3 spells CASSLRDRGRNEQFF. DNA for the CDR3: TGTGCCAGCAGCTTAAGGGACAGGGGGCGCAATGAGCAGTTCTTC. The gene calls are TRBV13 and TRBJ2-1; 12 bases map to TRBD1. The CDR3 covers 15 residues. CDR1 PRHDT and CDR2 FYEKMQ come from the germline V gene (reference sequence). V shed 2 bases and J 6 bases; nucleotides not matched to a gene: 2.

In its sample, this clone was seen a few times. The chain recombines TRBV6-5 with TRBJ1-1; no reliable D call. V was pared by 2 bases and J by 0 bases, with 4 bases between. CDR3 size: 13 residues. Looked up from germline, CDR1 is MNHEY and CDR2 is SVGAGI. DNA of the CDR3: TGTGCCAGCAGTTACGTGATGAACACTGAAGCTTTCTTT. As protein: CASSYVMNTEAFF.

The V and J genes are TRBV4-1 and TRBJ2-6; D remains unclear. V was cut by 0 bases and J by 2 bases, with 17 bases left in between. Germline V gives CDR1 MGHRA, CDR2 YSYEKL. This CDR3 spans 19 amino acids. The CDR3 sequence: CASSQEGPLGSTGANVLTF. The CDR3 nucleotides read TGCGCCAGCAGCCAAGAAGGACCTCTGGGGTCCACTGGGGCCAACGTCCTGACTTTC.

The CDR3 region has the DNA TGTGCCAGCAGCCAATGGATTGGCCCTTCAGACAGGGTGTCCTCTGGAAACACCATATATTTT. Protein product: CASSQWIGPSDRVSSGNTIYF. The genes are TRBV4-2 and TRBJ1-3; 7 bases line up with TRBD1. The ends lost 2 bases at V and 0 bases at J; junction bases unmatched: 19. CDR1 is LGHNA and CDR2 is YNFKEQ in the germline V gene. The CDR3 totals 21 residues.

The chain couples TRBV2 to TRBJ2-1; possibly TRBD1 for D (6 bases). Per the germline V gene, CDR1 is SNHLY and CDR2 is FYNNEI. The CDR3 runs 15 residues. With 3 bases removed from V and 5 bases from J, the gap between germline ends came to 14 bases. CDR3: CASSDVPRGHNEQFF. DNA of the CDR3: TGTGCCAGCAGTGACGTCCCCAGGGGACACAATGAGCAGTTCTTC.

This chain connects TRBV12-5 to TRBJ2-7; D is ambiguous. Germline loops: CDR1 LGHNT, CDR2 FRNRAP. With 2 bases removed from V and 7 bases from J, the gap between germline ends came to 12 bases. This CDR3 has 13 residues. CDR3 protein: CASGLSGSLEQYF. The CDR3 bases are TGTGCTAGTGGTTTGTCTGGGTCCCTGGAGCAGTACTTC.

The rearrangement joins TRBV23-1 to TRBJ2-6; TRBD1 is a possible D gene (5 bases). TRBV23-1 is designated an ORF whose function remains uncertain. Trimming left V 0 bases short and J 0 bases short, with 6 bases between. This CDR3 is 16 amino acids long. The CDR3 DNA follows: TGCGCCAGCAGTCAATCTACAGGCTCTGGGGCCAACGTCCTGACTTTC. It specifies CASSQSTGSGANVLTF.

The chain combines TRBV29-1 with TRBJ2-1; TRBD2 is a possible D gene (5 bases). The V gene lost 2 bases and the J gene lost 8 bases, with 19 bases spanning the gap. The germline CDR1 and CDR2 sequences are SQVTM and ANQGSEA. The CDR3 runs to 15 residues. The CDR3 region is CSVELRSTLGDEQFF. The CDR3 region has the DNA TGCAGCGTTGAATTGAGGTCCACGCTCGGGGATGAGCAGTTCTTC.

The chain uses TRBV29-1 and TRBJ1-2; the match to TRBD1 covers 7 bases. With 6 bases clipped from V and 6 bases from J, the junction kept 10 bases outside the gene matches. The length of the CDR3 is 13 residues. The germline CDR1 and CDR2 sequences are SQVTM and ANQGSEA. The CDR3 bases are TGCAGCGTCCAAACAAGAGGGGGCGATGGCTACACCTTC. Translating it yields CSVQTRGGDGYTF.

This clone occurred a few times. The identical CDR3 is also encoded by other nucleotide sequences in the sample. The CDR3: CASSLGTSGGYEQYF. As DNA, the CDR3 is TGTGCCAGCAGCTTGGGGACTAGCGGGGGTTACGAGCAGTACTTC. This sequence joins TRBV7-2 and TRBJ2-7; the match to TRBD2 covers 14 bases. This CDR3 region has 15 residues. The V and J ends lost 3 bases and 4 bases, in that order; junction bases with no gene match: 2. CDR1 and CDR2 (germline): SGHTA, FQGNSA. The complete variable domain, with remaining parts taken from reference TRBV7-2 and TRBJ2-7, reads GAGVSQSPSNKVTEKGKDVELRCDPISGHTALYWYRQSLGQGLEFLIYFQGNSAPDKSGLPSDRFSAERTGGSVSTLTIQRTQQEDSAVYLCASSLGTSGGYEQYFGPGTRLTVT.

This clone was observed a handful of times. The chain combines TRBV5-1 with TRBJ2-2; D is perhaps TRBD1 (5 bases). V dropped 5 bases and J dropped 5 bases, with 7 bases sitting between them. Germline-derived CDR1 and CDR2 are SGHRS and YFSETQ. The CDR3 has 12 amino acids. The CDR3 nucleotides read TGCGCCAGCAGGGGGCCAACCGGGGAGCTGTTTTTT. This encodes CASRGPTGELFF.

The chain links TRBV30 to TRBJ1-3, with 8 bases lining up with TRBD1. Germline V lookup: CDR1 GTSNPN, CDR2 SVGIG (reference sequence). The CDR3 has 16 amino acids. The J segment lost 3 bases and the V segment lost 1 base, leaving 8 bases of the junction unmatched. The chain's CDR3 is CAWSEDRASCGNTIYF. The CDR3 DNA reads TGTGCCTGGAGTGAGGACAGGGCCTCTTGTGGAAACACCATATATTTT.

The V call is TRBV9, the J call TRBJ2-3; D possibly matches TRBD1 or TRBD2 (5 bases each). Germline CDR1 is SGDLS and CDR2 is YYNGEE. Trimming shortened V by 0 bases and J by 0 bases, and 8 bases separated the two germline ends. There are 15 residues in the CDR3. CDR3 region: CASSVEWGSTDTQYF. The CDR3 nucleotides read TGTGCCAGCAGCGTAGAGTGGGGGAGCACAGATACGCAGTATTTT.